These 15 T cell receptor beta chains were sequenced from one sample in a study of blood T cell repertoires in COVID-19. Produced via immunoSEQ multiplex PCR; TCRdb's table is partial and in-frame only. The table lists 210,000 or so clones, approximately 82% of them singletons. The sequenced sample consisted of peripheral blood. The receptors were gathered from a middle-aged woman with acute or convalescent COVID-19.

To note about this clone: The sample holds other DNA sequences that translate to the same CDR3. This rearrangement joins TRBV6-4 to TRBJ2-1; 11 nucleotides line up with TRBD2. Germline CDR1 and CDR2: MRHNA and SNTAGT. This CDR3 spans 15 amino acids. The V gene end was trimmed by 5 bases and the J gene end by 4 bases; junction bases not matched to a gene: 4. CDR3 DNA: TGTGCCAGCAGTCCCGGGACTAGCGGTTACAATGAGCAGTTCTTC. Its protein product is CASSPGTSGYNEQFF.

The V and J genes are TRBV5-1 and TRBJ2-1; the D is unclear. The V gene lost 1 base and the J gene lost 4 bases, with 12 bases spanning the gap. There are 15 residues in the CDR3. The germline CDR1 and CDR2 sequences are SGHRS and YFSETQ. The DNA for the CDR3 is TGCGCCAGCAGCTTGTTGGGCGTGACGTACAATGAGCAGTTCTTC. Its translation is CASSLLGVTYNEQFF.

V is TRBV2 and J is TRBJ2-7, with 9 bases fitting TRBD1. Germline CDR1 SNHLY, CDR2 FYNNEI. Trimming at V came to 0 bases and at J to 2 bases, leaving 2 bases not matched to a gene. The CDR3 loop spans 15 amino acids. CDR3 residues: CASSEAGTGTYEQYF. As DNA, the CDR3 is TGTGCCAGCAGTGAAGCCGGGACAGGGACCTACGAGCAGTACTTC.

The rearrangement uses TRBV7-9 and TRBJ2-1, with D hard to call. V was clipped by 1 base and J by 4 bases, with 11 bases between them. CDR1 and CDR2 from the germline V gene are SEHNR and FQNEAQ (reference sequence). This CDR3 comprises 15 residues. The CDR3 nucleotides are TGTGCCAGCAGCTTAGGCGGCCCCCTATACAATGAGCAGTTCTTC. It yields the protein CASSLGGPLYNEQFF.

The J gene is TRBJ1-1, the V gene TRBV9; 7 bases map to TRBD1. The CDR3 has 14 amino acids. Germline CDR1 reads SGDLS; CDR2 reads YYNGEE. V shed 0 bases and J 4 bases; nucleotides not matched to a gene: 3. The CDR3 DNA is TGTGCCAGCAGCGTAGTGTCAGGGGGCACTGAAGCTTTCTTT. Translation: CASSVVSGGTEAFF.

The table lists this clone with a count of one. V is TRBV30 and J is TRBJ1-2; 8 bases align to TRBD1. The CDR3 sequence is 13 residues long. The germline V gene has CDR1 GTSNPN and CDR2 SVGIG (reference sequence). V shed 3 bases and J 4 bases; nucleotides not matched to a gene: 4. CDR3 sequence (DNA): TGTGCCTGGAGGACAGGGGTCGGCTATGGCTACACCTTC. Translated, it gives CAWRTGVGYGYTF. The full variable domain, in which reference TRBV30 and TRBJ1-2 provide the parts outside the CDR3, is SQTIHQWPATLVQPVGSPLSLECTVEGTSNPNLYWYRQAAGRGLQLLFYSVGIGQISSEVPQNLSASRPQDRQFILSSKKLLLSDSGFYLCAWRTGVGYGYTFGSGTRLTVV.

The chain uses TRBV20-1 and TRBJ2-1; D might be TRBD1 (6 bases). Trimming cost V 3 bases and J 8 bases, with 20 bases left between them. This CDR3 has 15 amino acids. CDR1 is DFQATT, CDR2 SNEGSKA, per germline (reference sequence). CDR3 sequence: CSASIPEGVDDEQFF. The CDR3 bases are TGCAGTGCTAGTATTCCAGAGGGGGTTGACGATGAGCAGTTCTTC.

The chain employs TRBV19 and TRBJ2-3, with D perhaps matching TRBD2 (6 bases). With 3 bases removed from V and 1 base from J, the gap between germline ends came to 11 bases. Looked up from germline, CDR1 is LNHDA and CDR2 is SQIVND (reference sequence). The CDR3 consists of 15 residues. The CDR3 here is CASSIFSGGTDTQYF. The CDR3 coding sequence is TGTGCCAGTAGTATCTTCTCGGGGGGCACAGATACGCAGTATTTT.

The V gene is TRBV27, the J gene TRBJ1-1; TRBD1 might be the D (5 bases). The CDR3 extends over 16 amino acids. Trimming stripped 6 bases from V and 1 base from J, with 18 bases between. The germline V gene has CDR1 MNHEY and CDR2 SMNVEV (reference sequence). CDR3 in DNA: TGTGCCAGCAGCCGGGGGGGGAGTCACCCGAACACTGAAGCTTTCTTT. It codes for CASSRGGSHPNTEAFF.

The chain links TRBV29-1 to TRBJ1-3; TRBD1 might be the D (6 bases). The CDR3 loop spans 14 amino acids. Germline CDR1 SQVTM, CDR2 ANQGSEA. The V and J ends lost 6 bases and 2 bases respectively, with 14 bases between them. CDR3 loop: CSVIPGGTGNTIYF. The CDR3 region has the DNA TGCAGCGTCATCCCTGGGGGCACTGGAAACACCATATATTTT.

This chain connects TRBV4-2 to TRBJ2-7; the D gene is possibly TRBD2 (6 bases). The CDR3 spans 15 residues. Germline-derived CDR1 and CDR2 are LGHNA and YNFKEQ. The ends were cut back, 1 base at V and 6 bases at J, with 16 bases in the middle. The chain's CDR3 is CASSQGLAPSLEQYF. CDR3 coding DNA: TGTGCCAGCAGCCAAGGCCTAGCGCCCTCCCTCGAGCAGTACTTC.

The gene calls are TRBV5-5 and TRBJ2-1; 9 bases are shared with TRBD1. Trimming cost V 2 bases and J 4 bases; bases outside gene matches: 7. This CDR3 is 16 amino acids long. Per germline, CDR1 SGHKS and CDR2 YYEKEE (reference sequence). This CDR3 reads CASSLAAGTGYNEQFF. CDR3 DNA sequence: TGTGCCAGCAGCTTAGCCGCCGGGACAGGGTACAATGAGCAGTTCTTC.

The genes are TRBV9 and TRBJ1-2, with TRBD1 matching 7 bases. The V segment lost 2 bases and the J segment 5 bases; nucleotides outside the gene matches: 3. The CDR3 consists of 13 residues. Germline V gene sequence: CDR1 SGDLS, CDR2 YYNGEE. The CDR3 reads CASSVQGGYGYTF. The CDR3 DNA is TGTGCCAGCAGCGTTCAGGGGGGATATGGCTACACCTTC. The variable domain in full, with the rest retrieved from reference TRBV9 and TRBJ1-2, is DSGVTQTPKHLITATGQRVTLRCSPRSGDLSVYWYQQSLDQGLQFLIQYYNGEERAKGNILERFSAQQFPDLHSELNLSSLELGDSALYFCASSVQGGYGYTFGSGTRLTVV.

The V and J genes are TRBV5-1 and TRBJ1-1; 8 bases are a match to TRBD1. Per the germline V gene, CDR1 is SGHRS and CDR2 is YFSETQ. The CDR3 has 15 amino acids. The V gene end was trimmed by 3 bases and the J gene end by 0 bases; junction bases not matched to a gene: 4. CDR3 nucleotide sequence: TGCGCCAGCAGCTGGGGACAGGCATTGAACACTGAAGCTTTCTTT. This codes for CASSWGQALNTEAFF.

This clone has a handful of counts. The gene calls are TRBV29-1 and TRBJ1-1; possibly TRBD1 for D (6 bases). The CDR3 contains 13 residues. V lost 1 base to trimming and J lost 6 bases, with 12 bases between them. Germline V lookup: CDR1 SQVTM, CDR2 ANQGSEA. Here the CDR3 DNA reads TGCAGCGTTGAAGTCAGGGGAAAATCTGAAGCTTTCTTT. This gives the protein CSVEVRGKSEAFF.